The 15 T cell receptor beta chains in this list originate from one sample, sequenced in a study of blood T cell repertoires in COVID-19. The repertoire was sequenced with immunoSEQ multiplex PCR; TCRdb's copy has only in-frame clones and lacks some. The table has about 150,000 clones, about 85% seen once. The source material was peripheral blood. These receptors were obtained from a man older than 75 with COVID-19, enrolled during active disease.

The V and J genes are TRBV12-5 and TRBJ2-4; 7 bases align to TRBD1. CDR1 and CDR2 (germline): LGHNT, FRNRAP. The CDR3 has 14 amino acids. The J segment lost 4 bases and the V segment lost 5 bases, leaving 5 bases of the junction unmatched. This CDR3 is CASGRGTAKNIQYF. The CDR3 nucleotides read TGTGCTAGTGGTCGAGGGACAGCTAAAAACATTCAGTACTTC.

This clone was found a few times. The chain carries TRBV7-3 and TRBJ2-1, with TRBD2 matching over 9 bases. Losses at the gene ends were 3 bases for V and 7 bases for J; bases not matched to a gene: 13. The CDR3 is 17 residues long. Germline CDR1 and CDR2: SGHTA and FQGTGA. This CDR3 is CASSLIAGAFTGNEQFF. The CDR3 DNA reads as TGTGCCAGCAGCTTGATAGCGGGGGCCTTCACGGGGAATGAGCAGTTCTTC.

The rearrangement uses TRBV27 and TRBJ2-7, with a tentative D call TRBD1 (5 bases). In germline, CDR1 is MNHEY, CDR2 SMNVEV (reference sequence). CDR3 length: 15 amino acids. The V and J ends lost 0 bases and 4 bases respectively, with 13 bases between them. CDR3 amino acids: CASSLSRPGSYEQYF. The CDR3 bases are TGTGCCAGCAGTTTATCGCGGCCAGGGTCATACGAGCAGTACTTC.

This chain connects TRBV27 to TRBJ2-5, with TRBD1 matching 7 bases. The ends lost 5 bases at V and 7 bases at J; junction bases unmatched: 13. The CDR3 is 15 residues long. The V gene's germline CDR1 is MNHEY and CDR2 SMNVEV (reference sequence). CDR3 sequence reads: CASSPTGGSGGTQYF. CDR3 nucleotide sequence: TGTGCCAGCAGTCCTACCGGTGGCTCAGGGGGGACCCAGTACTTC.

This clone has a handful of counts. The chain employs TRBV11-2 and TRBJ1-3, with D possibly matching TRBD1 (6 bases). Germline values: CDR1 SGHAT, CDR2 FQNNGV. Between the trimmed V and J ends, which lost 5 bases and 6 bases, there was a span of 17 bases. CDR3 size: 15 residues. The CDR3 protein is CASSLRGQYSNTIYF. For the CDR3, the DNA is TGTGCCAGCAGCCTTAGAGGACAGTATTCAAACACCATATATTTT. Full variable domain (rest looked up from reference TRBV11-2 and TRBJ1-3): EAGVAQSPRYKIIEKRQSVAFWCNPISGHATLYWYQQILGQGPKLLIQFQNNGVVDDSQLPKDRFSAERLKGVDSTLKIQPAKLEDSAVYLCASSLRGQYSNTIYFGEGSWLTVV.

CDR3 residues: CASRKSGPYEQYF. The CDR3, as DNA: TGTGCCAGCAGGAAGAGCGGCCCCTACGAGCAGTACTTC. The rearrangement links TRBV27 to TRBJ2-7, with a tentative D call TRBD2 (5 bases). V lost 6 bases and J lost 2, with 11 bases in between. Germline V gene sequence: CDR1 MNHEY, CDR2 SMNVEV (reference sequence). There are 13 residues in the CDR3.

This clone appeared a few times. This chain connects TRBV29-1 to TRBJ1-1, with 9 bases identical to TRBD1. The length of the CDR3 is 13 residues. J gave up 4 bases and V 6 bases, and 6 bases lay outside the gene matches. The germline gives CDR1 SQVTM, CDR2 ANQGSEA. In DNA, the CDR3 is TGCAGCGTAAACAGGGGGCCGAGCACTGAAGCTTTCTTT. Encoded protein: CSVNRGPSTEAFF.

This chain links TRBV2 with TRBJ1-6; 8 bases are a match to TRBD1. The germline V gene encodes CDR1 SNHLY and CDR2 FYNNEI. J gave up 2 bases and V 6 bases, and 9 bases lay outside the gene matches. The CDR3 loop spans 17 amino acids. DNA of the CDR3: TGTGCCAGCAGGTCCGGACAGGGTTTCACCTATAATTCACCCCTCCACTTT. Translated, it gives CASRSGQGFTYNSPLHF.

There are a few counts of this clone. The rearrangement links TRBV5-1 to TRBJ1-1; D remains unclear. The germline V and J ends were trimmed by 0 bases and 8 bases, with 14 bases remaining between them. This CDR3 contains 14 residues. Germline lookup yields CDR1 SGHRS and CDR2 YFSETQ. CDR3 sequence reads: CASSLEGQATEAFF. In DNA form, the CDR3 reads TGCGCCAGCAGCTTGGAAGGTCAGGCAACAGAAGCTTTCTTT.

The chain joins TRBV10-3 to TRBJ1-5, with 9 bases identical to TRBD1. The J segment lost 2 bases and the V segment lost 4 bases, leaving 3 bases of the junction unmatched. The CDR3 extends over 15 amino acids. The germline V gene encodes CDR1 ENHRY and CDR2 SYGVKD. The CDR3 DNA sequence: TGTGCCATCAGTGGACAGGGGGACGGCAATCAGCCCCAGCATTTT. Translation: CAISGQGDGNQPQHF.

V usage is TRBV28 and J usage is TRBJ2-7; TRBD2 might be the D (6 bases). V lost 3 bases and J lost 4, with 16 bases in between. The CDR3 covers 15 residues. Germline-derived CDR1 and CDR2 are MDHEN and SYDVKM. The CDR3 nucleotides read TGTGCCAGCAGTTTGGGCGGGACCAAACTTTACGAGCAGTACTTC. Protein sequence: CASSLGGTKLYEQYF. Complete variable domain (other parts from reference TRBV28 and TRBJ2-7): DVKVTQSSRYLVKRTGEKVFLECVQDMDHENMFWYRQDPGLGLRLIYFSYDVKMKEKGDIPEGYSVSREKKERFSLILESASTNQTSMYLCASSLGGTKLYEQYFGPGTRLTVT.

The CDR3 DNA reads TGCGCCAGCAGCGCGGACAGGGAACGCACAGATACGCAGTATTTT. This codes for CASSADRERTDTQYF. V gene TRBV5-1 combines with J gene TRBJ2-3, with 8 bases matching TRBD1. The V gene's germline CDR1 is SGHRS and CDR2 YFSETQ. Trimming removed 4 bases from V and 1 base from J; junction bases left unmatched: 5. There are 15 residues in the CDR3.

The chain employs TRBV19 and TRBJ1-5; D call uncertain. V lost 3 bases, J lost 6 bases, and 9 bases lay in between. The CDR3 is 13 amino acids. CDR1 and CDR2 from the germline V gene are LNHDA and SQIVND (reference sequence). DNA of the CDR3: TGTGCCAGTAGTATTTCGCTAACTCAGCCCCAGCATTTT. This gives the protein CASSISLTQPQHF.

In its sample, this clone was seen a few times. J is TRBJ1-5 and V is TRBV15; TRBD1 might be the D (5 bases). The CDR3 sequence is 15 residues long. V was cut by 0 bases and J by 2 bases, with 8 bases left in between. Germline lookup yields CDR1 LNHNV and CDR2 YYDKDF (reference sequence). The CDR3 DNA follows: TGTGCCACCAGCAGAGAAGGGGTGGGCAATCAGCCCCAGCATTTT. Translation: CATSREGVGNQPQHF.

The rearrangement links TRBV7-3 to TRBJ1-2; 8 bases fit TRBD1. Germline V lookup: CDR1 SGHTA, CDR2 FQGTGA. Trimming at V came to 5 bases and at J to 7 bases, leaving 9 bases not matched to a gene. This CDR3 has 14 amino acids. This CDR3 reads CASSLDRGEGGYTF. The CDR3 DNA reads as TGTGCCAGCAGCCTTGACAGGGGTGAGGGTGGCTACACCTTC.